This T cell receptor beta chain was sequenced for a study of shared clonotypes between healthy human individuals. Study-level points and caveats: Estimated clonotype richness was generally higher in naive than memory subsets. Deeper or shallower sequencing was expected to change how clonotypes are shared among donors.

Per sorted-subset replicate PCR, input was approximately 0.2 ug DNA, representing about 32,000 T cell genomes. Repertoires were generated with immunoSEQ multiplex PCR, while TCRdb's copy carries only in-frame clones and drops some. The sample includes hundreds of thousands of clones, roughly 95% of them seen just once. CDR1 is SGHVS and CDR2 is FNYEAQ in the germline V gene. The CDR3 contains 15 residues. V was pared by 4 bases and J by 1 base, with 11 bases between. A note on this clone: What it binds is unknown.

The naive CD8 population came from CD45RO-negative cells selected for CCR7, without terminally differentiated effector memory CD45RA+ cells. This chain links TRBV7-6 with TRBJ1-3; a possible D gene is TRBD1 (5 bases). Sequences were obtained from naive CD8+ T cells sorted from blood. The receptor was derived from a woman under 40 in good health. CDR3 in DNA: TGTGCCAGCAGCTCGGGACCGACTTCTGGAAACACCATATATTTT. It translates to CASSSGPTSGNTIYF.